The clone carrying this TCR beta chain turned up a few times. The table came from immunoSEQ multiplex PCR; TCRdb's copy has only in-frame clones and leaves some out. The repertoire has about 350,000 clones, more than 70% of them found once; the top ten carry about 3.9%. This entry belongs to a study of blood T cell repertoires in COVID-19. In the study overall: Acute and convalescent COVID-19 specimens originated in the United States, Italy and Spain. Sample material is recorded as cDNA or gDNA derived from T cells, B-cell-depleted T cells, or PBMCs.

Trimming left V 5 bases short and J 3 bases short, with 11 bases between. Germline V gives CDR1 SEHNR, CDR2 FQNEAQ (reference sequence). CDR3 length: 14 residues. The clonotype was recovered from a woman aged 55-70 years with COVID-19, enrolled during active disease. V is TRBV7-9 and J is TRBJ2-1; no reliable D call. Sequencing was carried out using peripheral blood. CDR3 loop: CASSPPQDYNEQFF. The CDR3 DNA reads as TGTGCCAGCAGCCCCCCTCAGGACTACAATGAGCAGTTCTTC.